The 4 T cell receptor beta chains below come from one sample, sequenced in a study of spatial heterogeneity in lung cancer. TCRdb reprocessed the 5' RACE reads via MiXCR and lists one record per CDR3 protein. The repertoire consists of under 3,000 distinct CDR3 sequences, with approximately 50% occurring once and the leading ten covering 8.5% to 10%. Time point of the sample: blood at routine non-recurrence follow-up after resection. This material consisted of PBMCs, taken at follow-up. The receptors derive from a female donor with early-stage non-small cell lung cancer.

A note on this clonotype: The library was built for alpha chains, so this beta chain is an off-target read and its size means little. The rearrangement uses TRBV2 and TRBJ2-3; 7 bases agree with TRBD1. The CDR3 contains 13 residues. Losses at the gene ends were 6 bases for V and 2 bases for J; bases not matched to a gene: 2. Germline loops: CDR1 SNHLY, CDR2 FYNNEI. The CDR3 loop is CASRGQLTDTQYF. DNA for the CDR3: TGTGCCAGCAGGGGACAGCTCACAGATACGCAGTATTTT.

Comment on this clonotype: Because this beta chain is a stray read in a library intended to capture alpha chains, its abundance should not be given much weight. This chain joins TRBV7-2 and TRBJ2-3; D is ambiguous. Trimming took off 5 bases at V and 3 bases at J, with 12 bases between the two ends. The CDR3 length is 14 residues. Germline V gene sequence: CDR1 SGHTA, CDR2 FQGNSA. CDR3: CASSGFIRTDTQYF. CDR3 in DNA: TGTGCCAGCAGCGGTTTTATTCGTACAGATACGCAGTATTTT.

A remark on this clonotype: This beta chain turned up in a library designed for alpha chains; as an off-target read, its abundance says little. The rearrangement uses TRBV7-8 and TRBJ2-1; D is unclear. Germline CDR1 reads SGHVS; CDR2 reads FQNEAQ. CDR3 size: 15 residues. V dropped 1 base and J dropped 1 base, with 8 bases sitting between them. This CDR3 is CASSLGTVSYNEQFF. The CDR3 nucleotides are TGTGCCAGCAGCTTAGGGACCGTTTCCTACAATGAGCAGTTCTTC.

Note on this clonotype: A library prepared for alpha chains yielded this beta chain as an off-target read; its size is of little meaning. The chain joins TRBV20-1 to TRBJ2-1; D is possibly TRBD2 (6 bases). The CDR3 is 12 amino acids. Trimming cost V 8 bases and J 5 bases, with 13 bases left between them. The germline V gene has CDR1 DFQATT and CDR2 SNEGSKA (reference sequence). The CDR3 region is CSTRAGHNEQFF. The CDR3 bases are TGCAGTACCCGCGCGGGGCACAATGAGCAGTTCTTC.